Below are 18 T cell receptor beta chains sequenced from a single sample in a study of HIV-infected patients and healthy controls (TCRdb year 2014). The library was obtained by 5' RACE. Sequencing was carried out with an Illumina MiSeq. The public reads were quality trimmed at Q25 with fastp and then assembled into clones with MiXCR by TCRdb, keeping productive beta chains. Rows matching on CDR3 protein sequence are summarized as one entry with the most common DNA and genes. The sample table lists around 18,000 distinct CDR3 sequences, 15% to 20% of them with a count of one. Around 22% of the sample goes to the ten largest clones. Sequencing used CD8+ T cells from blood. The receptors stem from a human donor in good health.

This clonotype was counted only a few times. V and J are TRBV27 and TRBJ2-7; no definite D call. Trimming shortened V by 4 bases and J by 2 bases, and 12 bases separated the two germline ends. The CDR3 has 14 amino acids. Germline V gene data show CDR1 as MNHEY and CDR2 as SMNVEV (reference sequence). Here the CDR3 DNA reads TGTGCCAGCAGTTCGGACGGTCAGGCCTACGAGCAGTACTTC. Protein product: CASSSDGQAYEQYF.

At least ten counts were recorded for this clonotype. This chain links TRBV20-1 with TRBJ1-6, with D possibly being TRBD1 (5 bases). This CDR3 comprises 15 residues. Germline CDR1 and CDR2: DFQATT and SNEGSKA (reference sequence). V was pared by 5 bases and J by 9 bases, with 20 bases between. The CDR3 here is CSAGVGVSRGSPLHF. The CDR3 DNA reads as TGCAGTGCTGGGGTGGGAGTATCAAGGGGTTCACCCCTCCACTTT.

This clonotype was seen a few times. This rearrangement joins TRBV6-2 or TRBV6-3 to TRBJ1-1; unclear D gene. The CDR3 has 15 amino acids. V lost 0 bases to trimming and J lost 1 base, with 9 bases between them. Per the germline V gene, CDR1 is MNHEY and CDR2 is SVGEGT. This CDR3 reads CASSYSIGQNTEAFF. CDR3 nucleotides: TGTGCCAGCAGTTACTCGATAGGCCAGAACACTGAAGCTTTCTTT.

The gene calls are TRBV5-4 and TRBJ2-5, with no clear D. The length of the CDR3 is 15 residues. The germline V and J ends were trimmed by 4 bases and 2 bases, with 15 bases remaining between them. CDR1 is SGHNT, CDR2 YYREEE, per germline (reference sequence). The CDR3 nucleotides read TGTGCCAGCAGCCGAAGGACCTCCCGACAAGAGACCCAGTACTTC. Translated: CASSRRTSRQETQYF.

This clonotype was seen ten or more times. The chain uses TRBV7-2 and TRBJ1-2; 8 bases match TRBD1. The germline gives CDR1 SGHTA, CDR2 FQGNSA. The CDR3 length is 14 residues. The V segment lost 5 bases and the J segment 6 bases; nucleotides outside the gene matches: 8. Here the CDR3 reads CASSPPRGRDGYTF. CDR3 DNA: TGTGCCAGCAGCCCTCCCAGGGGGCGGGATGGCTACACCTTC.

CDR3 bases: TGTGCCAGCAGCGCGATTCCGAACACCGGGGAGCTGTTTTTT. It yields the protein CASSAIPNTGELFF. The chain joins TRBV9 to TRBJ2-2; D is undetermined. Germline V gene data show CDR1 as SGDLS and CDR2 as YYNGEE. There are 14 residues in the CDR3. Trimming left V 3 bases short and J 0 bases short, with 6 bases between.

This chain links TRBV12-5 with TRBJ2-2; 9 bases are a match to TRBD2. The J segment lost 0 bases and the V segment lost 0 bases, leaving 5 bases of the junction unmatched. The CDR3 totals 18 residues. Germline CDR1 and CDR2: LGHNT and FRNRAP. CDR3 loop: CASGLVLAGAPNTGELFF. CDR3 coding DNA: TGTGCTAGTGGTTTGGTATTAGCGGGGGCACCGAACACCGGGGAGCTGTTTTTT.

This clonotype was picked up one time. This chain connects TRBV29-1 to TRBJ2-5; TRBD1 matches 7 bases. The CDR3 contains 13 residues. The V gene end was trimmed by 4 bases and the J gene end by 2 bases; junction bases not matched to a gene: 4. Germline V gives CDR1 SQVTM, CDR2 ANQGSEA. This CDR3 is CSVGTGRQETQYF. CDR3 bases: TGCAGCGTTGGGACAGGTCGGCAAGAGACCCAGTACTTC.

This clonotype was seen only once. The chain joins TRBV28 to TRBJ2-6; tentatively, D is TRBD2 (6 bases). Per the germline V gene, CDR1 is MDHEN and CDR2 is SYDVKM. The V end lost 5 bases, the J end lost 0 bases, and 17 bases lay between the germline ends. This CDR3 is built from 18 residues. The CDR3 nucleotides are TGTGCCAGCAGTCCAACTACGGGGGAAATCTCTGGGGCCAACGTCCTGACTTTC. It encodes CASSPTTGEISGANVLTF. Full variable domain (missing parts from reference TRBV28 and TRBJ2-6): DVKVTQSSRYLVKRTGEKVFLECVQDMDHENMFWYRQDPGLGLRLIYFSYDVKMKEKGDIPEGYSVSREKKERFSLILESASTNQTSMYLCASSPTTGEISGANVLTFGAGSRLTVL.

The chain is built from TRBV29-1 and TRBJ2-6; TRBD1 or TRBD2 may be the D gene (6 bases each). Trimming left V 1 base short and J 1 base short, with 26 bases between. Germline CDR1 is SQVTM and CDR2 is ANQGSEA. The CDR3 is 21 residues long. The CDR3 coding sequence is TGCAGCGTTGAAGTGGGGGCTCCAGGGAGGCCCAAAAGGTCTGGGGCCAACGTCCTGACTTTC. This gives the protein CSVEVGAPGRPKRSGANVLTF.

The gene calls are TRBV14 and TRBJ2-7; D perhaps matches TRBD2 (5 bases). This CDR3 is 15 amino acids long. CDR1 and CDR2 from the germline V gene are SGHDN and FVKESK. Trimming cost V 0 bases and J 4 bases, with 13 bases left between them. DNA of the CDR3: TGTGCCAGCAGCCAAGAGATAGGGAGAGGGTACGAGCAGTACTTC. This sequence encodes CASSQEIGRGYEQYF.

The sample holds many counts of this clonotype. This chain connects TRBV4-3 to TRBJ1-6; D remains unclear. The germline CDR1 and CDR2 sequences are LGHNA and YSLEER. There are 18 residues in the CDR3. V was trimmed by 0 bases and J by 1 base, leaving 13 bases between them. The CDR3 here is CASSQDLSRGSYNSPLHF. The CDR3 DNA follows: TGCGCCAGCAGCCAAGATCTGTCGAGAGGGTCCTATAATTCACCCCTCCACTTT.

This clonotype was seen at least ten times. The chain joins TRBV7-8 to TRBJ2-7; 11 positions match TRBD2. There are 15 residues in the CDR3. V lost 4 bases, J lost 3 bases, and 5 bases stayed unmatched. CDR1 and CDR2 (germline): SGHVS, FQNEAQ. Here the CDR3 reads CASSYSGLAVYEQYF. In DNA form, the CDR3 reads TGTGCCAGCAGCTACTCGGGACTAGCGGTCTACGAGCAGTACTTC.

The sample holds many counts of this clonotype. The chain links TRBV29-1 to TRBJ2-4, with a tentative D call TRBD2 (5 bases). CDR3 length: 13 residues. V lost 1 base and J lost 2, with 6 bases in between. Germline CDR1 SQVTM, CDR2 ANQGSEA. The CDR3 loop is CSVEGETKNIQYF. The DNA for the CDR3 is TGCAGCGTTGAAGGGGAGACCAAAAACATTCAGTACTTC.

This clonotype was seen a handful of times. The rearrangement links TRBV6-4 to TRBJ2-2; 11 bases agree with TRBD1. Losses at the gene ends were 8 bases for V and 1 base for J; bases not matched to a gene: 6. CDR1 and CDR2 from the germline V gene are MRHNA and SNTAGT. The CDR3 spans 16 residues. The CDR3 is CASSGTGGENTGELFF. Written as DNA, the CDR3 is TGTGCCAGCTCCGGGACAGGGGGTGAGAACACCGGGGAGCTGTTTTTT.

This clonotype was observed many times. V is TRBV27 and J is TRBJ2-2, with D tentatively TRBD1 (5 bases). CDR1 is MNHEY, CDR2 SMNVEV, per germline (reference sequence). CDR3 size: 12 residues. Deletions cut 2 bases from V and 8 bases from J, with 6 bases between. The DNA for the CDR3 is TGTGCCAGCAGTTTAAGGGGAGGGGAGCTGTTTTTT. Protein product: CASSLRGGELFF.

In this sample, this clonotype turned up many times. This chain connects TRBV19 to TRBJ2-7; TRBD1 matches at 8 bases. CDR3 size: 15 residues. Trimming removed 3 bases from V and 5 bases from J; junction bases left unmatched: 9. Looked up from germline, CDR1 is LNHDA and CDR2 is SQIVND (reference sequence). CDR3 nucleotide sequence: TGTGCCAGTAGTATTAACCCGACAGGGGTGAACGAGCAGTACTTC. This codes for CASSINPTGVNEQYF.

Ten or more counts support this clonotype. The rearrangement uses TRBV19 and TRBJ2-6; D tentatively reads TRBD1 or TRBD2 (5 bases each). Trimming pared 4 bases from V and 2 bases from J, leaving 18 bases between. This CDR3 contains 18 residues. Germline assignment: CDR1 LNHDA and CDR2 SQIVND (reference sequence). The CDR3 reads CASSSRDQGTPGANVLTF. The CDR3 nucleotides are TGTGCCAGTAGTAGCCGGGACCAAGGCACCCCTGGGGCCAACGTCCTGACTTTC.